This TCR beta chain was observed in a study of immunodeficiency (dated by TCRdb to the late 2010s). Describing the broader study: To search for oligoclonality and VDJ recombination defects, the researchers carried out a repertoire analysis.

Before TCR sequencing, CD3+CD8+ T cells were sorted from fresh PBMCs. Genomic DNA was isolated using the QIAamp DNA Blood Mini Kit and then sent out for immunoSEQ repertoire analysis. CDR3 regions were amplified by multiplex PCR from a standard quantity of genomic DNA template. The PCR products underwent sequencing on an Illumina platform. The paper's data handling went like this. Sequences were mapped to a reference, using V, D and J gene definitions from IMGT. Closely related sequences were merged by a nearest-neighbor clustering algorithm so that PCR and sequencing errors were removed. V, D and J usage was examined in productive unique and total sequences using ImmunoSEQ Analyzer tools along with R version 3.6.1. TCRdb's version of the immuneACCESS table is confined to in-frame rearrangements and falls short of the full clone set. An unresolved V gene accounts for under half of the shortfall where checked; the remainder is of unknown origin. The D gene and trimming were derived from the DNA, and the V and J assignments and clone size from that table. The sample includes approximately 3,100 clones, with roughly 90% observed a single time. The ten largest clonotypes hold around 12% of the sample.

Spanning cysteine to phenylalanine, the CDR3 consists of 15 amino acids. Just the 45-base CDR3 DNA is kept, in frame starting at base 1. V gives up 3 bases and J gives up 9 bases, and the segment between their germline ends measures 18 bases. Taken from the germline V gene (reference sequence), the CDR1 and CDR2 loops are SEHNR and FQNEAQ. Study-wide findings and limitations: Based on top-100 and total clonotype frequencies, severe oligoclonality was found in patient CD8+ T cells but not in patient CD4+ T cells. Relative to control CD8+ T cells, CD8+ T cells from patients had restricted TRB V-J pairing and a lower productive entropy. Entropy comparisons showed n=3 (open circles) for patients versus healthy controls; a thymic development effect was only suggested as possible.

About this clone: Its antigen remains unidentified. Base-call qualities are not available, and no considerably larger clone is one nucleotide away.

The sequence links TRBV7-9 to TRBJ2-1; the D gene cannot be resolved beyond TRBD1 or TRBD2, each matching 5 bases. Input material: CD8+ T cells from blood. This clonotype was sampled from a human donor in good health. At the DNA level, the sequence is TGTGCCAGCAGCTTCCCCGGGGCTAGACGCACTGAGCAGTTCTTC. Its product reads: CASSFPGARRTEQFF.